This TCR beta chain was sequenced in a study of beta chain features in type 1 diabetes. Study-wide findings and caveats: Moderate yet significant TCRB CDR3 shortening was seen in Type 1 diabetes patients in all four CD4+ subsets.

This clone has a handful of counts. Its antigen is not known. Expressed TCRB transcripts were sequenced because the entire RNA isolate underwent reverse transcription. TCRdb's copy holds only in-frame clones and misses some; the assay was immunoSEQ multiplex PCR. The profile shows some 110,000 clones, approximately 16% of them singletons. Trimming took 2 bases from V and 2 from J, leaving 11 bases between them. Germline V gene sequence: CDR1 SGHAT, CDR2 FQNNGV. CDR3 length: 15 residues. Sequenced sample: central memory CD4+ T cells from blood. The chain joins TRBV11-2 to TRBJ2-3; D uncertain. The receptor was isolated from a young man with type 1 diabetes. CDR3: CASSLSRPLTDTQYF. The CDR3, as DNA: TGTGCCAGCAGCTTATCCAGACCGCTCACAGATACGCAGTATTTT.